Included here is one T cell receptor (beta chain) sequence, with context. Libraries were prepared by immunoSEQ multiplex PCR; TCRdb keeps only in-frame clonotypes and omits some of them. The data show 200,000 to 250,000 clones, about 90% seen once. The data belong to a study of blood T cell repertoires in COVID-19. Study details: Both acute and convalescent COVID-19 samples were obtained from the United States, Italy and Spain.

This CDR3 has 17 residues. V shed 0 bases, J shed 0 bases, and the junction held 7 bases outside the gene matches. Germline V gene sequence: CDR1 SGDLS, CDR2 YYNGEE. Across 24 US areas, participants ranged in age from roughly 18 to 95 years. Participant-given clinical history determined each cohort assignment. Recovered status in Cohort 3 required two negative PCRs, clearance, or symptom resolution. The specimen was PBMCs or T cells enriched from blood (not recorded which). The chain has TRBV9 and TRBJ2-5; 8 positions agree with TRBD2. This TCR was recovered from a young man who had recovered from COVID-19. In DNA form, the CDR3 reads TGTGCCAGCAGCGTAGGGACGAGCGGGGGAGACCAAGAGACCCAGTACTTC. Translated, it gives CASSVGTSGGDQETQYF.